These 25 T cell receptor beta chains came from one sample sequenced in a study of tumor-infiltrating lymphocytes in primary liver carcinoma (dated by TCRdb to 2016 to 2017). RNA from unsorted whole blood was extracted with TRIzol reagent, and germline DNA was obtained with the DNeasy Blood & Tissue kit. TCRdb lists the instrument as Illumina HiSeq 2500. A constant-region primer and ProtoScript II reverse transcriptase were used to reverse-transcribe TCRbeta-specific cDNA from roughly 0.5 ug total RNA. The TCRbeta libraries were prepared through three rounds of nested multiplex PCR following a slightly modified ARM-PCR procedure. The first two PCR rounds used multiplex TRBV1-TRBV30 forward primers with a Cbeta reverse primer, each for roughly 10 cycles. TCRdb handled the public reads itself, with Q25 trimming in fastp and clone calling in MiXCR, and kept productive beta chains. Rows are combined by CDR3 protein, so each entry shows the most common genes and DNA. This sample holds 250,000 to 350,000 distinct CDR3 sequences; approximately 54% were observed only once. The ten top clones hold about 15% of the sample.

Sequenced input: peripheral blood. Source of these receptors: a woman aged 25 to 39 with primary liver carcinoma and hepatitis B virus infection.

The chain employs TRBV2 and TRBJ1-4; D is uncertain. This CDR3 is 13 amino acids long. The germline V gene has CDR1 SNHLY and CDR2 FYNNEI. V lost 6 bases to trimming and J lost 7 bases, with 12 bases between them. In DNA form, the CDR3 reads TGTGCCAGCAGGAGCAATGATGGTGAAAAACTGTTTTTT. This translates into CASRSNDGEKLFF.

This clonotype was counted only a few times. This sequence joins TRBV4-3 and TRBJ2-1, with D tentatively TRBD2 (6 bases). This CDR3 region has 15 residues. V lost 2 bases, J lost 10 bases, and 18 bases lay in between. The germline CDR1 and CDR2 sequences are LGHNA and YSLEER. For the CDR3, the DNA is TGCGCCAGCAGCCAACCGTTTAGCGGTATTAAAGAGCAGTTCTTC. Amino acid sequence: CASSQPFSGIKEQFF.

This sequence joins TRBV6-2 or TRBV6-3 and TRBJ2-1; weak D call: TRBD2 (5 bases). The CDR3 totals 14 residues. Germline V gives CDR1 MNHEY, CDR2 SVGEGT. Between the trimmed V and J ends, which lost 7 bases and 7 bases, there was a span of 17 bases. This CDR3 is CASKEVGDGNEQFF. The CDR3 DNA follows: TGTGCCAGCAAAGAAGTGGGAGACGGGAATGAGCAGTTCTTC.

Of note for this clonotype: This sequence may be a read error, since a much larger clone differs from it by one base. V gene TRBV4-1 combines with J gene TRBJ2-5, with no clear D. Germline V gives CDR1 MGHRA, CDR2 YSYEKL. The CDR3 extends over 14 amino acids. V was cut by 4 bases and J by 3 bases, with 12 bases left in between. CDR3 protein: CASSLSLGKETQYF. The CDR3 coding sequence is TGCGCCAGCAGCCTTAGCCTAGGGAAAGAGACCCAGTACTTC.

The table lists this clonotype with a few counts. V usage is TRBV5-4 and J usage is TRBJ1-1, with unresolved D. The V gene lost 0 bases and the J gene lost 0 bases, with 9 bases spanning the gap. CDR3 length equals 15 residues. CDR1 and CDR2 (germline): SGHNT, YYREEE (reference sequence). CDR3 coding DNA: TGTGCCAGCAGCTTGGCCCCGGGGATGAACACTGAAGCTTTCTTT. Amino acids: CASSLAPGMNTEAFF.

The rearrangement uses TRBV28 and TRBJ2-4; D not certain. Germline V CDR1 and CDR2: MDHEN, SYDVKM. V was clipped by 6 bases and J by 8 bases, with 11 bases between them. The CDR3 contains 12 residues. The CDR3 nucleotides are TGTGCCAGCAGCCCCACCCGTCACATTCAGTACTTC. This codes for CASSPTRHIQYF.

This clonotype was counted once. Relative to the germline gene, one junction end is altered; a read error may explain this. The chain couples TRBV29-1 to TRBJ2-5, with 12 bases lining up with TRBD2. Germline CDR1 SQVTM, CDR2 ANQGSEA. The CDR3 consists of 14 residues. In nucleotides, the CDR3 is TGCAGCGTTCCTAGCGGGAGGGGGCAAGGGACCCAGTACTTC. Translated, it gives CSVPSGRGQGTQYF.

As regards this clonotype: An end of the junction differs from the germline gene, which may be a read error. This chain joins TRBV11-2 and TRBJ1-6; D not certain. The CDR3 has 15 amino acids. Germline CDR1 and CDR2: SGHAT and FQNNGV. CDR3 coding DNA: TGTGCCAGTAGCTTACGTAGGAACACGAATTCACCCCTCCACTTT. Translating gives CASSLRRNTNSPLHF.

The rearrangement uses TRBV29-1 and TRBJ2-7; possibly TRBD2 for D (6 bases). V dropped 0 bases and J dropped 0 bases, with 18 bases sitting between them. Per the germline V gene, CDR1 is SQVTM and CDR2 is ANQGSEA. CDR3 length equals 17 residues. The CDR3 region is CSVEDVPRGGTSYEQYF. In DNA, the CDR3 is TGCAGCGTTGAAGATGTACCCCGGGGCGGGACCTCCTACGAGCAGTACTTC.

The chain joins TRBV7-9 to TRBJ2-7; possible D gene TRBD2, 6 bases. CDR1 is SEHNR, CDR2 FQNEAQ, per germline (reference sequence). Trimming took 6 bases from V and 2 from J, leaving 14 bases between them. The length of the CDR3 is 14 residues. The CDR3 is CASRPSEGTYEQYF. Here the CDR3 DNA reads TGTGCCAGCAGACCTAGCGAGGGAACCTACGAGCAGTACTTC.

Notes on this clonotype: The germline gene is not matched at one end of the junction; a read error may be the cause. The chain combines TRBV6-2 or TRBV6-3 with TRBJ2-5, with TRBD2 matching over 10 bases. The CDR3 has 15 residues. Germline CDR1 reads MNHEY; CDR2 reads SVGEGT. CDR3 in amino acids: CPSSYFPSGSETQYF. The CDR3 DNA reads as TGTCCCAGCAGTTACTTCCCTAGCGGGAGTGAGACCCAGTACTTC.

The gene calls are TRBV5-5 and TRBJ1-5; D remains ambiguous. Trimming pared 0 bases from V and 7 bases from J, leaving 8 bases between. Germline V gene sequence: CDR1 SGHKS, CDR2 YYEKEE (reference sequence). The CDR3 consists of 13 residues. CDR3 bases: TGTGCCAGCAGCTTGGGGCAGCAACAGCCCCAGCATTTT. Encoded protein: CASSLGQQQPQHF.

As concerns this clonotype: A read error may account for a junction end that differs from germline. The rearrangement uses TRBV4-2 and TRBJ2-1, with 10 bases fitting TRBD2. Germline V gene data show CDR1 as LGHNA and CDR2 as YNFKEQ. The CDR3 loop spans 15 amino acids. CDR3 bases: TGCGCCAGCAGCACACTAGCGGGATGGCCCTCTGAGCAGTTCTTC. It specifies CASSTLAGWPSEQFF.

The chain is built from TRBV6-6 and TRBJ2-1, with a possible D match to TRBD2 (5 bases). Germline V lookup: CDR1 MNHNY, CDR2 SVGAGI (reference sequence). V gave up 4 bases and J gave up 7 bases, with 20 bases separating them. This CDR3 has 16 amino acids. The CDR3 region has the DNA TGTGCCAGCAGTTCCTTAGTGAGGGCATCGGGGAATGAGCAGTTCTTC. Amino acids: CASSSLVRASGNEQFF.

CDR3 region: CASSRSGTSGNEQFF. DNA for the CDR3: TGTGCCAGCAGCCGGAGTGGGACTAGCGGCAATGAGCAGTTCTTC. This chain connects TRBV2 to TRBJ2-1; 11 nucleotides agree with TRBD2. This CDR3 is built from 15 residues. The germline V gene has CDR1 SNHLY and CDR2 FYNNEI. The V segment lost 6 bases and the J segment 6 bases; nucleotides outside the gene matches: 7.

At least ten counts were recorded for this clonotype. The chain couples TRBV6-6 to TRBJ2-5; D gene ambiguous. CDR1 is MNHNY and CDR2 is SVGAGI in the germline V gene (reference sequence). The CDR3 runs 14 residues. V lost 6 bases and J 7 bases, leaving 18 bases between the germline ends. CDR3 region: CASSDTAPRGTQYF. CDR3 nucleotides: TGTGCCAGCAGCGACACGGCACCCCGTGGGACCCAGTACTTC.

The rearrangement joins TRBV6-2 or TRBV6-3 to TRBJ2-2; D perhaps matches TRBD1 (6 bases). V shed 6 bases and J shed 8 bases, with 13 bases lying between them. CDR1 and CDR2 from the germline V gene are MNHEY and SVGEGT. The CDR3 is 13 residues long. The CDR3 region has the DNA TGTGCCAGCAGGGGGGCTTCACGTGGGGAGCTGTTTTTT. It codes for CASRGASRGELFF.

This clonotype was recorded a few times. The rearrangement links TRBV25-1 to TRBJ2-1; TRBD1 aligns across 8 bases. Germline trimming cut 6 bases from V and 10 bases from J; bases unmatched to any gene: 8. The CDR3 runs 13 residues. Looked up from germline, CDR1 is MGHDK and CDR2 is SYGVNS. The CDR3 here is CASSRQGRGEQFF. The CDR3 nucleotides are TGTGCCAGCAGCCGACAGGGGAGAGGCGAGCAGTTCTTC. The full variable domain, with the rest looked up from reference TRBV25-1 and TRBJ2-1, is EADIYQTPRYLVIGTGKKITLECSQTMGHDKMYWYQQDPGMELHLIHYSYGVNSTEKGDLSSESTVSRIRTEHFPLTLESARPSHTSQYLCASSRQGRGEQFFGPGTRLTVL.

In its sample, this clonotype was seen a few times. The rearrangement links TRBV12-5 to TRBJ1-2, with TRBD1 as a possible D gene (5 bases). The CDR3 has 17 residues. V lost 1 base and J 4 bases, leaving 19 bases between the germline ends. CDR1 and CDR2 from the germline V gene are LGHNT and FRNRAP. CDR3 region: CASGLGAGNPSSYGYTF. CDR3 in DNA: TGTGCTAGTGGTTTGGGGGCAGGGAATCCGTCAAGCTATGGCTACACCTTC. The variable domain in full, with the rest retrieved from reference TRBV12-5 and TRBJ1-2, is DARVTQTPRHKVTEMGQEVTMRCQPILGHNTVFWYRQTMMQGLELLAYFRNRAPLDDSGMPKDRFSAEMPDATLATLKIQPSEPRDSAVYFCASGLGAGNPSSYGYTFGSGTRLTVV.

The CDR3 spells CASRINWDGENYGYTF. For the CDR3, the DNA is TGTGCCAGCAGAATTAACTGGGACGGAGAAAACTATGGCTACACCTTC. The rearrangement uses TRBV5-4 and TRBJ1-2; D possibly corresponds to TRBD1 (5 bases). The CDR3 extends over 16 amino acids. The ends were cut back, 5 bases at V and 2 bases at J, with 19 bases in the middle. CDR1 SGHNT and CDR2 YYREEE come from the germline V gene (reference sequence).

The gene calls are TRBV5-6 and TRBJ2-7, with a tentative D call TRBD2 (6 bases). Germline V gene lookup returns CDR1 SGHDT and CDR2 YYEEEE. V was pared by 4 bases and J by 2 bases, with 16 bases between. The CDR3 extends over 15 amino acids. The CDR3 DNA sequence: TGTGCCAGCAGCCCAGGGAGGCTGACCGCCTACGAGCAGTACTTC. Translation: CASSPGRLTAYEQYF.

The chain employs TRBV28 and TRBJ1-5; 9 nucleotides align to TRBD1. Looked up from germline, CDR1 is MDHEN and CDR2 is SYDVKM. The CDR3 totals 18 residues. Losses at the gene ends were 7 bases for V and 6 bases for J; bases not matched to a gene: 19. The CDR3 sequence is CASTLSRDRDLVSQPQHF. In DNA form, the CDR3 reads TGTGCCAGCACCCTAAGCCGGGACAGGGATTTAGTTAGTCAGCCCCAGCATTTT.

With regard to this clonotype: Since a much larger clone is just one base distant, this may be a read error. J is TRBJ2-3 and V is TRBV29-1; D is ambiguous. The ends were cut back, 4 bases at V and 0 bases at J, with 8 bases in the middle. Germline V gene sequence: CDR1 SQVTM, CDR2 ANQGSEA. The CDR3 spans 13 residues. The chain's CDR3 is CSVGHSSTDTQYF. CDR3 bases: TGCAGCGTTGGACATTCTAGCACAGATACGCAGTATTTT.

The J gene is TRBJ2-7, the V gene TRBV5-5; D perhaps matches TRBD1 (5 bases). The V end lost 2 bases, the J end lost 5 bases, and 17 bases lay between the germline ends. CDR1 SGHKS and CDR2 YYEKEE come from the germline V gene (reference sequence). The CDR3 is made up of 15 amino acids. The DNA of the CDR3 is TGTGCCAGCAGCTTACTTAGTCCAGGGAAACACGAGCAGTACTTC. Encoded protein: CASSLLSPGKHEQYF.

Note on this clonotype: A clone one base away is much larger, so this may be a read error. V and J are TRBV12-3 or TRBV12-4 and TRBJ2-1, with 12 bases fitting TRBD2. The CDR3 has 14 amino acids. V shed 5 bases, J shed 12 bases, and the junction held 8 bases outside the gene matches. The CDR3 DNA reads TGTGCCAGCAGTCCGACTAGCGGGAGAGGTGTGCAGTTCTTC. This translates into CASSPTSGRGVQFF.